The following is a T cell receptor (beta chain) sequence with its context. The antigen is undetermined. The record originates from a study of T-cell memory formation after mild COVID-19. The authors produced TCR alpha and TCR beta cDNA libraries with sample barcodes and UMIs by 5'RACE using constant-segment primers. A single record per CDR3 protein comes from TCRdb applying MiXCR to the 5' RACE reads. The sample holds approximately 260,000 distinct CDR3 sequences, over 15% seen once. Trimming pared 3 bases from V and 8 bases from J, leaving 19 bases between. The CDR3 is made up of 15 amino acids. Study-wide results and caveats: Contracting CD4+ clones sat mainly in CM and EM; CD8+ in EMRA. Nothing showed for sure that second-wave clones peaking on day 37 were SARS-CoV-2 specific. Day 15 to 85 contractors were CD4/CD8 balanced; later expanders leaned CD4+.

Material: PBMCs or a T cell subset sorted from them (not recorded which). J is TRBJ1-2 and V is TRBV12-3 or TRBV12-4; a possible D gene is TRBD1 (6 bases). This sequence originates from a man aged 18 to 30 who had mild COVID-19 (a few samples of this study predate the infection). Cell type and time point are not known. The CDR3 nucleotides are TGTGCCAGCAGTTTGGGGGCAGGGAACGAGGTCGGCTACACCTTC. Translating it yields CASSLGAGNEVGYTF.